One and the same sample provided the 19 T cell receptor beta chains below, sequenced in a study of human T cells and chemical hapten exposure. TCRdb analysed the RACE reads with MiXCR anew, one entry per CDR3 protein. The data contain 75,000 to 90,000 distinct CDR3 sequences, under 13% of them singletons. Time point meaning: patch test 1, 2 weeks after DPC sensitization. As to treatment: therapeutic diphenylcyclopropenone sensitization with weekly scalp DPC. The sequenced sample was whole blood, obtained in connection with sensitization to the hapten diphenylcyclopropenone (DPC). The receptors here all came from a woman in her forties or fifties with alopecia areata. Some clones in this sample may be carry-over from other donors' samples.

This clonotype was picked up a small number of times. V is TRBV6-5 and J is TRBJ2-7; TRBD2 might be the D (6 bases). Germline V gene sequence: CDR1 MNHEY, CDR2 SVGAGI. This CDR3 has 14 residues. Trimming stripped 5 bases from V and 10 bases from J, with 21 bases between. CDR3 region: CASSTDGGVRAQYF. In nucleotides, the CDR3 is TGTGCCAGCAGTACCGATGGCGGGGTGAGGGCCCAGTACTTC.

The genes are TRBV20-1 and TRBJ1-5; 7 bases line up with TRBD1. CDR3 length: 13 amino acids. In germline, CDR1 is DFQATT, CDR2 SNEGSKA (reference sequence). The junction had 8 bases not matched to a gene; V was cut back by 6 bases and J by 6 bases. In nucleotides, the CDR3 is TGCAGTGCCCGGACAGGCGGTGGTCAGCCCCAGCATTTT. Its protein is CSARTGGGQPQHF.

This clonotype came up a few times. This rearrangement joins TRBV5-1 to TRBJ1-1, with TRBD1 identical over 8 bases. This CDR3 is 16 amino acids long. V shed 3 bases, J shed 0 bases, and the junction held 7 bases outside the gene matches. Germline V gene sequence: CDR1 SGHRS, CDR2 YFSETQ. CDR3: CASSSRTGPMNTEAFF. The CDR3 DNA sequence: TGCGCCAGCAGCTCCCGGACAGGGCCTATGAACACTGAAGCTTTCTTT.

This clonotype was counted at least ten times. The chain links TRBV18 to TRBJ1-5; D is possibly TRBD1 (5 bases). With 0 bases removed from V and 3 bases from J, the gap between germline ends came to 9 bases. CDR1 and CDR2 (germline): KGHSH, LQKENI. CDR3 length: 15 residues. The CDR3 spells CASSPPGRVNQPQHF. For the CDR3, the DNA is TGTGCCAGCTCACCACCGGGACGGGTCAATCAGCCCCAGCATTTT.

This clonotype has just a few counts. The CDR3 sequence: CASSSGVYGYTF. The DNA of the CDR3 is TGTGCCAGCAGTTCCGGGGTTTATGGCTACACCTTC. This chain connects TRBV5-5 to TRBJ1-2; D gene unclear. V lost 5 bases and J lost 5, with 10 bases in between. This CDR3 is built from 12 residues. Germline-derived CDR1 and CDR2 are SGHKS and YYEKEE (reference sequence).

The J gene is TRBJ1-4, the V gene TRBV28; TRBD1 is a possible D gene (6 bases). This CDR3 is 14 amino acids long. V dropped 3 bases and J dropped 8 bases, with 13 bases sitting between them. Germline values: CDR1 MDHEN, CDR2 SYDVKM. CDR3 protein: CASSFRQGREKLFF. In nucleotides, the CDR3 is TGTGCCAGCAGTTTCCGCCAGGGGAGGGAAAAACTGTTTTTT.

V gene TRBV20-1 combines with J gene TRBJ2-2; 10 nucleotides agree with TRBD1. This CDR3 has 17 residues. J lost 0 bases, V lost 3 bases, and 7 bases had no gene match. CDR1 and CDR2 from the germline V gene are DFQATT and SNEGSKA (reference sequence). The CDR3 bases are TGCAGTGCTAGGGGGACAGGGGTCCACGCGAACACCGGGGAGCTGTTTTTT. Translation gives CSARGTGVHANTGELFF.

The table lists this clonotype with many counts. The chain couples TRBV18 to TRBJ2-1, with 8 positions matching TRBD1. CDR3 length: 14 amino acids. J lost 7 bases, V lost 3 bases, and 5 bases had no gene match. Germline CDR1 reads KGHSH; CDR2 reads LQKENI. DNA for the CDR3: TGTGCCAGCTCACCGGGGACAGGCGGGAATGAGCAGTTCTTC. Encoded protein: CASSPGTGGNEQFF.

This clonotype showed up just a few times. The rearrangement joins TRBV11-2 to TRBJ1-2, with TRBD1 identical over 7 bases. The germline CDR1 and CDR2 sequences are SGHAT and FQNNGV. The CDR3 runs to 11 residues. With V trimmed by 8 bases and J by 3 bases, 0 bases remained unmatched. CDR3 DNA: TGTGCCAGCGGACAGGACTATGGCTACACCTTC. Translated, it gives CASGQDYGYTF.

This clonotype was seen ten or more times. This chain links TRBV7-9 with TRBJ2-3; D not certain. V lost 5 bases and J lost 6, with 6 bases in between. The CDR3 is 11 amino acids. Looked up from germline, CDR1 is SEHNR and CDR2 is FQNEAQ (reference sequence). The CDR3 loop is CASSIGDTQYF. CDR3 nucleotides: TGTGCCAGCAGCATTGGGGATACGCAGTATTTT.

This clonotype was picked up a small number of times. The CDR3 DNA reads TGTGCCACCAGTGATTCGGCGGGCCAGCGGGATGCTTATGGCTACACCTTC. This sequence encodes CATSDSAGQRDAYGYTF. The chain combines TRBV24-1 with TRBJ1-2; D ambiguous. The length of the CDR3 is 17 residues. Trimming shortened V by 2 bases and J by 5 bases, and 20 bases separated the two germline ends. Germline-derived CDR1 and CDR2 are KGHDR and SFDVKD.

The V and J genes are TRBV28 and TRBJ1-2; no clear D. In germline, CDR1 is MDHEN, CDR2 SYDVKM. CDR3 length equals 11 residues. Trimming took 2 bases from V and 6 from J, leaving 4 bases between them. CDR3 loop: CASSLMNGYTF. The CDR3 DNA follows: TGTGCCAGCAGTTTAATGAATGGCTACACCTTC.

The chain is built from TRBV4-1 and TRBJ2-7; D tentatively reads TRBD1 or TRBD2 (6 bases each). V lost 5 bases and J lost 6, with 23 bases in between. The CDR3 runs 16 residues. Looked up from germline, CDR1 is MGHRA and CDR2 is YSYEKL. The CDR3 DNA is TGCGCCAGCAGCTTACTCCCGGGGGCGCGGTCTTCCGAGCAGTACTTC. Translating gives CASSLLPGARSSEQYF.

This clonotype was recorded many times. The rearrangement links TRBV5-1 to TRBJ2-2; TRBD1 might be the D (6 bases). CDR3 length: 15 amino acids. V was cut by 1 base and J by 0 bases, with 7 bases left in between. In germline, CDR1 is SGHRS, CDR2 YFSETQ. The CDR3 spells CASSLRQANTGELFF. CDR3 nucleotides: TGCGCCAGCAGCTTGCGACAGGCGAACACCGGGGAGCTGTTTTTT.

The chain employs TRBV15 and TRBJ2-7; unclear D gene. CDR3 length: 14 amino acids. V lost 0 bases, J lost 3 bases, and 9 bases lay in between. The germline CDR1 and CDR2 sequences are LNHNV and YYDKDF (reference sequence). The CDR3 protein is CATSRDRASYEQYF. Written as DNA, the CDR3 is TGTGCCACCAGCAGAGATAGGGCTAGCTACGAGCAGTACTTC. The full variable domain, in which reference TRBV15 and TRBJ2-7 provide the parts outside the CDR3, is DAMVIQNPRYQVTQFGKPVTLSCSQTLNHNVMYWYQQKSSQAPKLLFHYYDKDFNNEADTPDNFQSRRPNTSFCFLDIRSPGLGDTAMYLCATSRDRASYEQYFGPGTRLTVT.

The sample holds many counts of this clonotype. The V and J genes are TRBV6-5 and TRBJ1-2; maybe TRBD1 (6 bases). The CDR3 runs 12 residues. V gave up 11 bases and J gave up 3 bases, with 13 bases separating them. The germline V gene encodes CDR1 MNHEY and CDR2 SVGAGI. The CDR3 DNA reads TGTGCCTGCCGGACAGAAGACTATGGCTACACCTTC. Translated, it gives CACRTEDYGYTF.

There are many counts of this clonotype. The chain recombines TRBV28 with TRBJ2-4; TRBD1 is a possible D gene (5 bases). Trimming shortened V by 4 bases and J by 2 bases, and 6 bases separated the two germline ends. This CDR3 region has 13 residues. Per germline, CDR1 MDHEN and CDR2 SYDVKM. The CDR3 is CASSSGSKNIQYF. The CDR3 DNA reads TGTGCCAGCAGTTCAGGGTCCAAAAACATTCAGTACTTC.

This clonotype showed up just a few times. The DNA for the CDR3 is TGCAGTGCTAGCGCAGAGGGGACTAGCGGGAGGGGAGATACGCAGTATTTT. Its translation is CSASAEGTSGRGDTQYF. This rearrangement joins TRBV20-1 to TRBJ2-3; 16 bases match TRBD2. The CDR3 totals 17 residues. Germline values: CDR1 DFQATT, CDR2 SNEGSKA (reference sequence). J gave up 5 bases and V 3 bases, and 8 bases lay outside the gene matches.

The table lists this clonotype with a few counts. The chain has TRBV7-9 and TRBJ2-7, with 7 bases identical to TRBD2. The V gene end was trimmed by 2 bases and the J gene end by 6 bases; junction bases not matched to a gene: 7. Per germline, CDR1 SEHNR and CDR2 FQNEAQ (reference sequence). The CDR3 has 14 amino acids. CDR3 loop: CASSLSGRSGEQYF. For the CDR3, the DNA is TGTGCCAGCAGCTTATCCGGGAGGTCCGGCGAGCAGTACTTC.